The present entry profiles one T cell receptor (beta chain) with its context. Its antigen remains unidentified. V was pared by 7 bases and J by 9 bases, with 12 bases between. Germline CDR1 reads DFQATT; CDR2 reads SNEGSKA (reference sequence). The CDR3 length is 10 residues. This record belongs to a study of blood T cells in healthy people across ages. The study drew donors from healthy Caucasian individuals in Russia aged about 6 to 100. General study points: Donor CMV status, an unknown factor, possibly confounded changes in expanded clonotypes. Per million T cells, TCR beta diversity dropped about linearly as age rose.

A second PCR of roughly 7 to 11 cycles used a sample-barcoded 5' primer and a J-beta primer mix. TCRdb used MiXCR to reprocess the 5' RACE reads, holding one entry per CDR3 protein. The sample has under 2 million distinct CDR3 sequences, roughly 32% seen once. Material for sequencing was blood. The chain links TRBV20-1 to TRBJ2-5; D not certain. The receptor was derived from a woman in her 30s in good health. The CDR3 region has the DNA TGCAGTGGTTGGTTGGGCTCCCAGTACTTC. Translation: CSGWLGSQYF.